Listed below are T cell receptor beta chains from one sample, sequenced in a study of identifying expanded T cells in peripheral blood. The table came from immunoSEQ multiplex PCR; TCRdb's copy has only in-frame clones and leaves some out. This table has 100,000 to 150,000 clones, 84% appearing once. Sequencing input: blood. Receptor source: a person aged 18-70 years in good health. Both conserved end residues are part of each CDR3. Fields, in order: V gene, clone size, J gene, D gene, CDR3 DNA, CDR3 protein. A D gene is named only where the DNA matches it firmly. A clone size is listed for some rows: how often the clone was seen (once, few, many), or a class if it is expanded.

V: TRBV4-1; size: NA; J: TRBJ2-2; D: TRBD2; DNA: TGCGCCAGCAGCCAAGGAAGGACTAGCGGGCACACCGGGGAGCTGTTTTTT; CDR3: CASSQGRTSGHTGELFF
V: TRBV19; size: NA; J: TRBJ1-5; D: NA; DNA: TGTGCCAGTAGTATCCTAGCTGGACAGCCCCAGCATTTT; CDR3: CASSILAGQPQHF
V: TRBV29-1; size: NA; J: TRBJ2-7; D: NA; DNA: TGCAGCGTTGTTGTAAGCGGCAGTAGGGCTCTCGAGCAGTACTTC; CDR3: CSVVVSGSRALEQYF
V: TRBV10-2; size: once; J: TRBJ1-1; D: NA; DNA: TGCGCCAGCAGTGAGCGGCAGAACACTGAAGCTTTCTTT; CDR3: CASSERQNTEAFF
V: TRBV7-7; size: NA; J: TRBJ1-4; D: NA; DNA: TGTGCCAGCAGCTTACATGGGGGTGTACGAGGTCTGTTTTTT; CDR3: CASSLHGGVRGLFF
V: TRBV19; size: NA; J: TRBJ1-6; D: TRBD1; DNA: TGTGCCAGTAGTAGACAGGGAGAGTATTATAATTCACCCCTCCACTTT; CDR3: CASSRQGEYYNSPLHF
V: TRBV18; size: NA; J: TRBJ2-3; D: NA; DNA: TGTGCCAGCTCACCTGAACAGGGAGCGGATACGCAGTATTTT; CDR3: CASSPEQGADTQYF
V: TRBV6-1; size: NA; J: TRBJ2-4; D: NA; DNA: TGTGCCAGCAGTGAAGCGCTTCGGGCCAACCTAGCCAAAAACATTCAGTACTTC; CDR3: CASSEALRANLAKNIQYF
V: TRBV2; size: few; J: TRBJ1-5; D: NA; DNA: TGTGCCAGCAGTGAAACGGGGAGCAATCAGCCCCAGCATTTT; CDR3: CASSETGSNQPQHF
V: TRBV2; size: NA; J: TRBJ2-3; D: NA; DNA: TGTGCCAGCAGTGACCGAGGGGAGGATACGCAGTATTTT; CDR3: CASSDRGEDTQYF
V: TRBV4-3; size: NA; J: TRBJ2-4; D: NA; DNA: TGCGCCAGCAGCCAAGATGGGGCCCTAGGTTCATCCGCCAAAAACATTCAGTACTTC; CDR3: CASSQDGALGSSAKNIQYF
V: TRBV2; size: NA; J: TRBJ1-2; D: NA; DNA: TGTGCCAGCAGTGTAGAGTATGGCTACACCTTC; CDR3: CASSVEYGYTF
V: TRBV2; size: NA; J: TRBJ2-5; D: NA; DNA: TGTGCCAGCATGCAGGGGAGAGAGACCCAGTACTTC; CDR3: CASMQGRETQYF
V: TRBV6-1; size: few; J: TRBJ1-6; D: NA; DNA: TGTGCCAGCCTGGGGTGGGGTTCACCCCTCCACTTT; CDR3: CASLGWGSPLHF
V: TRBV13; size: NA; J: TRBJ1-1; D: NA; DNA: TGTGCCAGCAGCTTGGACACGAACACTGAAGCTTTCTTT; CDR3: CASSLDTNTEAFF
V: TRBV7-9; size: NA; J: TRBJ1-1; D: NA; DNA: TGTGCCAGCAGCTTCCGAGAACAGCAGAACACTGAAGCTTTCTTT; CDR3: CASSFREQQNTEAFF
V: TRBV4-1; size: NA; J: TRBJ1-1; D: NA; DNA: TGCGCCAGCAGCCAAGATTCACCGGGAAACACTGAAGCTTTCTTT; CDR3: CASSQDSPGNTEAFF
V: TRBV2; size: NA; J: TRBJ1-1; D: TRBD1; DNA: TGTGCCAGCAGTGAACAAAAAAGGACAGGCATGAACACTGAAGCTTTCTTT; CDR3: CASSEQKRTGMNTEAFF
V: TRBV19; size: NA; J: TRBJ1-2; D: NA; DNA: TGTGCCAGTAGTAATAAAGACAGGAGGAACTATGGCTACACCTTC; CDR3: CASSNKDRRNYGYTF
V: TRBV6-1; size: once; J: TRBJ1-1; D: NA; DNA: TGTGCCAGCAGTGAAGAAAGGTATATGAACACTGAAGCTTTCTTT; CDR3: CASSEERYMNTEAFF
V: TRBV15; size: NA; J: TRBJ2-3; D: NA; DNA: TGTGCCACCAGCAGAGATCCGGAGGCAGATACGCAGTATTTT; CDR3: CATSRDPEADTQYF
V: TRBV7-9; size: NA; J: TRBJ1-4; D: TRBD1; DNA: TGTGCCAGCAGCTCGACAGGGAGGTCGCCTAATGAAAAACTGTTTTTT; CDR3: CASSSTGRSPNEKLFF
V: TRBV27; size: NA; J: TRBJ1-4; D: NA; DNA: TGTGCCAGCAGTCGCGCGGGGGCAACTAATGAAAAACTGTTTTTT; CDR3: CASSRAGATNEKLFF
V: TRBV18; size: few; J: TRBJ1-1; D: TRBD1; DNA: TGTGCCAGCTCAGACAGGGGTTCGGGAACTGAAGCTTTCTTT; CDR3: CASSDRGSGTEAFF
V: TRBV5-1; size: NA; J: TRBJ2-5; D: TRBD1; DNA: TGCGCCAGCACCGCCGGGACAGGGGGTCAAGAGACCCAGTACTTC; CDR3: CASTAGTGGQETQYF
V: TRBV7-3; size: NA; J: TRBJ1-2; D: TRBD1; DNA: TGTGCCAGCAGCACGGACAGGGGAGGTGGCTACACCTTC; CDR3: CASSTDRGGGYTF
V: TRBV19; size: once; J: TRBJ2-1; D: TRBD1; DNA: TGTGCCAGTAGTATTGGACAGGGAGCTGAGCAGTTCTTC; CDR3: CASSIGQGAEQFF
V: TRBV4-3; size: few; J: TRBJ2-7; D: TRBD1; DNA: TGCGCCAGCAGCCAAGATCCGGGACAGGGAAACCGGGACTACGAGCAGTACTTC; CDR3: CASSQDPGQGNRDYEQYF
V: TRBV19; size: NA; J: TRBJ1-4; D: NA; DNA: TGTGCCAGTAAAACTACGGCGTTCGGGGAAAAACTGTTTTTT; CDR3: CASKTTAFGEKLFF
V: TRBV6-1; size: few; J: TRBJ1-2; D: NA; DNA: TGTGCCAGCAGTGAAGCGCGGGGGCAAGGATATGGCTACACCTTC; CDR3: CASSEARGQGYGYTF
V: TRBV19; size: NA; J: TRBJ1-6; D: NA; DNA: TGTGCCAGTAGTATTCAGGGTCTTGGTTCACCCCTCCACTTT; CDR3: CASSIQGLGSPLHF
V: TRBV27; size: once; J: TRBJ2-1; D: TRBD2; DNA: TGTGCCAGCAGCCCCCGAACTAGCGGGGGAATTGAGCAGTTCTTC; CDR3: CASSPRTSGGIEQFF
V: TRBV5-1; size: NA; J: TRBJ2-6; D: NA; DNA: TGCGCCAGCAGCTTGCGGACTGTGAGCTCTGGGGCCAACGTCCTGACTTTC; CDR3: CASSLRTVSSGANVLTF
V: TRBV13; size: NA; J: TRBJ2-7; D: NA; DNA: TGTGCCAGCAGCTCCGGGAGCAGTCCCGAGCAGTACTTC; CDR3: CASSSGSSPEQYF
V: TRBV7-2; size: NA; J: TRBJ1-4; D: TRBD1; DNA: TGTGCCAGCAGCTTGGGTCCAGGGGGTGAGGAAGAAAAACTGTTTTTT; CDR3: CASSLGPGGEEEKLFF
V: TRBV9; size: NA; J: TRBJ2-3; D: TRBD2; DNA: TGTGCCAGCAGCGAGGGCTTAGCGGGGTTACGCACAGATACGCAGTATTTT; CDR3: CASSEGLAGLRTDTQYF